This T cell receptor (beta chain) is drawn from a study of T cells after yellow fever vaccination. The study's findings and limits: Post-booster reappearance was seen for most primary-vaccination clones (around 96% CD4, 75% to 90% CD8).

This clonotype was recorded a few times. The target antigen is unknown. One entry per CDR3 protein results from TCRdb running MiXCR on the 5' RACE reads. The data contain hundreds of thousands of distinct CDR3 sequences, 8.7% of them singletons. This receptor was identified in a man aged 18 to 30 who received the YFV17D yellow fever vaccine. This material consisted of PBMCs, taken on the day of the first yellow fever vaccination.

The CDR3 DNA reads as TGCGCCAGCAGGCCAAAGACAGGCAACTATGGCTACACCTTC. Protein product: CASRPKTGNYGYTF. V usage is TRBV4-1 and J usage is TRBJ1-2, with D possibly matching TRBD1 (6 bases). CDR3 length: 14 amino acids. The germline V and J ends were trimmed by 6 bases and 2 bases, with 13 bases remaining between them. Germline assignment: CDR1 MGHRA and CDR2 YSYEKL.